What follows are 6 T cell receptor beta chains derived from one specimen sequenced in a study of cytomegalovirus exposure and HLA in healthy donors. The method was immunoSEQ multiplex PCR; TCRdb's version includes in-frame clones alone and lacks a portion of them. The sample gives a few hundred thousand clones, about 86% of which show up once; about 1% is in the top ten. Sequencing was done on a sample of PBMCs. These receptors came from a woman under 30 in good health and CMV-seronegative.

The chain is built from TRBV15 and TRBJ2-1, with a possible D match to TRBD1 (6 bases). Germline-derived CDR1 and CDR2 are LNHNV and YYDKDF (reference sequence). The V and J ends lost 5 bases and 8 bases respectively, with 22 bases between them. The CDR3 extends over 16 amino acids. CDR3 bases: TGTGCCACCAGCCCTGCCCAGGGGTGGTTGGTCGATGAGCAGTTCTTC. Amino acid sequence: CATSPAQGWLVDEQFF.

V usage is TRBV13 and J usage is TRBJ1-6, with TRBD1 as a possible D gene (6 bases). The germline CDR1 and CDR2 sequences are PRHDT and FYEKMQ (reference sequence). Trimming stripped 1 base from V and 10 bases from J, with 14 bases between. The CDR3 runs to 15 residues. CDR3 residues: CASSLAGDIRSPLHF. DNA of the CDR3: TGTGCCAGCAGCTTAGCCGGGGACATTCGATCACCCCTCCACTTT. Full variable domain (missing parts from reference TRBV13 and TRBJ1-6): AAGVIQSPRHLIKEKRETATLKCYPIPRHDTVYWYQQGPGQDPQFLISFYEKMQSDKGSIPDRFSAQQFSDYHSELNMSSLELGDSALYFCASSLAGDIRSPLHFGNGTRLTVT.

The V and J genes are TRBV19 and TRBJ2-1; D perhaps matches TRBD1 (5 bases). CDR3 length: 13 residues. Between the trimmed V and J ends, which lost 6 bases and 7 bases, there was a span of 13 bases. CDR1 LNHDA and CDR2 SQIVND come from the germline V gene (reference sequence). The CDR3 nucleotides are TGTGCCAGTAGACCTTTTGGGGCTAATGAGCAGTTCTTC. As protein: CASRPFGANEQFF.

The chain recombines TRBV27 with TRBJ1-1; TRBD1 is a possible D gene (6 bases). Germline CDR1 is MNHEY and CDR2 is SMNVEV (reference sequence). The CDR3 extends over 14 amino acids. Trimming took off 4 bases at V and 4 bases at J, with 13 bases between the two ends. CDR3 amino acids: CASSSLTGFTEAFF. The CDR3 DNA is TGTGCCAGCAGTTCGCTCACAGGGTTCACTGAAGCTTTCTTT.

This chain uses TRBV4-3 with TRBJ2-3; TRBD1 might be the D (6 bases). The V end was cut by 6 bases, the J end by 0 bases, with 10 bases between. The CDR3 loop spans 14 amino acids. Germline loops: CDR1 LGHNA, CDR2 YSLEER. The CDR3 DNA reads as TGCGCCAGCAGTCAGGACAGCAGCACAGATACGCAGTATTTT. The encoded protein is CASSQDSSTDTQYF.

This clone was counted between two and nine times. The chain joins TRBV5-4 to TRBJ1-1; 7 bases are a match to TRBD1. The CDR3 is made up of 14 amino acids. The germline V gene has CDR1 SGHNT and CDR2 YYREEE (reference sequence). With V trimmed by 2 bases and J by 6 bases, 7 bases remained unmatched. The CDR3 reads CASSLQGSISEAFF. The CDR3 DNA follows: TGTGCCAGCAGCTTACAGGGGAGTATTTCTGAAGCTTTCTTT. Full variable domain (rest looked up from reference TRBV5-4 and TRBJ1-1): ETGVTQSPTHLIKTRGQQVTLRCSSQSGHNTVSWYQQALGQGPQFIFQYYREEENGRGNFPPRFSGLQFPNYSSELNVNALELDDSALYLCASSLQGSISEAFFGQGTRLTVV.